The rows below give T cell receptor beta chains drawn from one sample of a study of CD8 T cells in Susac syndrome. TCRdb itself ran the immunoSEQ multiplex PCR reads through MiXCR, one entry per CDR3 protein. The repertoire consists of tens of thousands of distinct CDR3 sequences, with 96% occurring once and the leading ten covering approximately 0.11%. Sample: CD4+ T cells from PBMCs. These receptors originate from a human donor with multiple sclerosis. CDR3s include the opening cysteine and the closing phenylalanine or tryptophan. D genes are given only for firm matches. Rows give clone size only sometimes, using once, few, many, or a class for an expanded clone.

clone_size,j_call,v_call,d_call,cdr3_nt,cdr3_aa
once,TRBJ1-2,TRBV28,TRBD1,TGTGCCAGCAGTGTAATGGACAGGAACTATGGCTACACCTTC,CASSVMDRNYGYTF
once,TRBJ2-2,TRBV12-3/TRBV12-4,-,TGTGCCAGCAGTTCCGTTTGGAACACCGGGGAGCTGTTTTTT,CASSSVWNTGELFF
-,TRBJ1-1,TRBV12-3/TRBV12-4,-,TGTGCCAGCAGTTTAGCGGGTAAGGCTGAAGCTTTCTTT,CASSLAGKAEAFF
-,TRBJ2-7,TRBV5-4,TRBD1,TGTGCCAGCAGCTTTCCGGGACAGGGACCCTACGAGCAGTACTTC,CASSFPGQGPYEQYF
-,TRBJ2-5,TRBV7-9,-,TGTGCCAGCAGCTTAGACTTGGAGACCCAGTACTTC,CASSLDLETQYF
-,TRBJ2-7,TRBV12-3/TRBV12-4,TRBD2,TGTGCCAGCAGTTTAACCGCGGGAGGCTCCTACGAGCAGTACTTC,CASSLTAGGSYEQYF
-,TRBJ2-1,TRBV7-2,-,TGTGCCAGCAGATATAGCGGCGGGGCCTACAATGAGCAGTTCTTC,CASRYSGGAYNEQFF
-,TRBJ2-1,TRBV6-1,TRBD1,TGTGCCAGCAGTACCGGGACAGGGGGCGGGATGGGTGAGCAGTTCTTC,CASSTGTGGGMGEQFF
-,TRBJ1-2,TRBV9,TRBD1,TGTGCCAGCAGCGACGGAGGGGGCAGCTCCTATGGCTACACCTTC,CASSDGGGSSYGYTF
-,TRBJ1-6,TRBV12-3/TRBV12-4,TRBD1,TGTGCCAGCAGCCCCGACAGGGGGAATTCACCCCTCCACTTT,CASSPDRGNSPLHF
-,TRBJ2-5,TRBV10-3,TRBD2,TGTGCCATACAAGCGGGGGCCCAAGAGACCCAGTACTTC,CAIQAGAQETQYF
-,TRBJ2-7,TRBV29-1,TRBD1,TGCAGCGTCGGGACAGGGTTCGAGCAGTACTTC,CSVGTGFEQYF